Each of the 23 T cell receptor beta chains below was sequenced from the same sample in a study of blood T cell repertoires in COVID-19. The table came from immunoSEQ multiplex PCR; TCRdb's copy has only in-frame clones and leaves some out. The sample lists roughly 250,000 clones, approximately 83% occurring once. Sequencing input: PBMCs or T cells enriched from blood (not recorded which). These receptors all come from a woman in her thirties or forties who had been exposed to COVID-19.

The chain carries TRBV24-1 and TRBJ2-3; 10 nucleotides agree with TRBD2. This CDR3 is built from 18 residues. Per germline, CDR1 KGHDR and CDR2 SFDVKD. With 0 bases clipped from V and 2 bases from J, the junction kept 7 bases outside the gene matches. The CDR3 loop reads CATSDLPGLADNTDTQYF. The CDR3 DNA follows: TGTGCCACCAGTGATTTGCCTGGACTAGCGGATAACACAGATACGCAGTATTTT.

V usage is TRBV7-2 and J usage is TRBJ2-1; D gene ambiguous. CDR1 is SGHTA and CDR2 is FQGNSA in the germline V gene. The length of the CDR3 is 12 residues. Trimming took off 1 base at V and 13 bases at J, with 11 bases between the two ends. The CDR3 region is CASSLGGVPQFF. CDR3 coding DNA: TGTGCCAGCAGCTTAGGAGGTGTGCCTCAGTTCTTC.

V usage is TRBV6-5 and J usage is TRBJ1-1; 8 nucleotides agree with TRBD1. The trim removed 4 bases at V and 0 bases at J, leaving 1 base unmatched. This CDR3 is built from 14 residues. From germline, CDR1 is MNHEY and CDR2 SVGAGI. The CDR3 nucleotides read TGTGCCAGCAGTTCAGGGGGCCTGAACACTGAAGCTTTCTTT. Translated: CASSSGGLNTEAFF.

This clone was seen just once. J is TRBJ1-2 and V is TRBV6-5; 7 bases map to TRBD1. The germline CDR1 and CDR2 sequences are MNHEY and SVGAGI. Losses at the gene ends were 6 bases for V and 8 bases for J; bases not matched to a gene: 6. The CDR3 extends over 12 amino acids. CDR3 sequence: CASRTGARGYTF. CDR3 bases: TGTGCCAGCAGAACAGGGGCTCGGGGCTACACCTTC.

The gene calls are TRBV28 and TRBJ1-5, with 11 bases identical to TRBD1. Per germline, CDR1 MDHEN and CDR2 SYDVKM. The V segment lost 6 bases and the J segment 7 bases; nucleotides outside the gene matches: 8. The CDR3 sequence is 15 residues long. The CDR3, as DNA: TGTGCCAGCAGACCAGGGACAGGGGGGAGGCAGCCCCAGCATTTT. This translates into CASRPGTGGRQPQHF.

V usage is TRBV5-1 and J usage is TRBJ1-1; D is undetermined. Between the trimmed V and J ends, which lost 0 bases and 4 bases, there was a span of 7 bases. The CDR3 consists of 13 residues. The germline V gene encodes CDR1 SGHRS and CDR2 YFSETQ. DNA of the CDR3: TGCGCCAGCAGCTTGGAGCCTCCCACTGAAGCTTTCTTT. Translating it yields CASSLEPPTEAFF.

This clone appeared a single time. The chain uses TRBV12-5 and TRBJ2-2; the match to TRBD2 covers 7 bases. The CDR3 is 17 residues long. Germline assignment: CDR1 LGHNT and CDR2 FRNRAP. J lost 0 bases, V lost 0 bases, and 4 bases had no gene match. The CDR3 loop is CASGLVTGGTNTGELFF. CDR3 nucleotide sequence: TGTGCTAGTGGTTTGGTAACCGGGGGGACGAACACCGGGGAGCTGTTTTTT.

The genes are TRBV7-2 and TRBJ2-5, with 8 bases matching TRBD2. With V trimmed by 2 bases and J by 4 bases, 6 bases remained unmatched. The germline V gene has CDR1 SGHTA and CDR2 FQGNSA. The length of the CDR3 is 15 residues. The CDR3 DNA is TGTGCCAGCAGCTTAAGAGCGGGGGCCCCAGAGACCCAGTACTTC. It encodes CASSLRAGAPETQYF.

This rearrangement joins TRBV11-3 to TRBJ1-3; TRBD1 matches at 8 bases. This CDR3 region has 15 residues. V lost 1 base to trimming and J lost 3 bases; unmatched junction nucleotides: 2. CDR1 is SGHNT, CDR2 YENEEA, per germline. This chain's CDR3 is CASSLAGTGGNTIYF. The CDR3 DNA reads TGTGCCAGCAGCTTAGCCGGGACAGGTGGAAACACCATATATTTT.

This clone was counted once. This chain's CDR3 is CAISEGQGLPSSYEQYF. The CDR3 DNA follows: TGTGCCATCAGCGAGGGACAGGGGTTGCCTAGCTCCTACGAGCAGTACTTC. The rearrangement uses TRBV10-3 and TRBJ2-7; 10 nucleotides line up with TRBD1. The germline V gene has CDR1 ENHRY and CDR2 SYGVKD. The CDR3 totals 17 residues. V lost 6 bases, J lost 0 bases, and 11 bases stayed unmatched.

This clone was seen only once. The sample has other DNA sequences that encode this CDR3 too. The J gene is TRBJ2-5, the V gene TRBV9; D might be TRBD1 (7 bases). Germline-derived CDR1 and CDR2 are SGDLS and YYNGEE. Trimming pared 0 bases from V and 5 bases from J, leaving 11 bases between. This CDR3 has 14 residues. The DNA of the CDR3 is TGTGCCAGCAGCGTAGCTTCAGGGGGGGAGACCCAGTACTTC. Translating gives CASSVASGGETQYF.

CDR3 in amino acids: CASSRSLLAGRTDTQYF. The CDR3 DNA is TGTGCCAGCAGCCGGTCCCTCTTAGCGGGGCGCACAGATACGCAGTATTTT. The rearrangement links TRBV27 to TRBJ2-3, with 8 bases aligning to TRBD2. J was trimmed by 1 base and V by 6 bases; bases with no gene match: 12. The CDR3 is 17 amino acids. The germline V gene encodes CDR1 MNHEY and CDR2 SMNVEV (reference sequence).

The V and J genes are TRBV2 and TRBJ1-5; weak D call: TRBD1 (5 bases). The germline V and J ends were trimmed by 5 bases and 6 bases, with 14 bases remaining between them. The V gene's germline CDR1 is SNHLY and CDR2 FYNNEI. The CDR3 consists of 14 residues. CDR3 DNA sequence: TGTGCCAGCAGTTTTCAGGGAAATGGTCAGCCCCAGCATTTT. Translated, it gives CASSFQGNGQPQHF.

The rearrangement links TRBV27 to TRBJ2-1, with a weak D call TRBD2 (5 bases). CDR3 size: 13 residues. Deletions cut 5 bases from V and 5 bases from J, with 10 bases between. In germline, CDR1 is MNHEY, CDR2 SMNVEV (reference sequence). Written as DNA, the CDR3 is TGTGCCAGCAGTCATGGGGAGAACAATGAGCAGTTCTTC. It yields the protein CASSHGENNEQFF.

The chain carries TRBV5-1 and TRBJ2-2, with TRBD2 matching over 7 bases. Germline loops: CDR1 SGHRS, CDR2 YFSETQ. V gave up 0 bases and J gave up 2 bases; unmatched junction bases: 4. CDR3 size: 16 residues. CDR3 nucleotides: TGCGCCAGCAGCTTGGTTGCGGGGGTCAACACCGGGGAGCTGTTTTTT. Residues: CASSLVAGVNTGELFF.

This clone was seen only once. The chain joins TRBV11-2 to TRBJ1-2; no clear D. Germline V CDR1 and CDR2: SGHAT, FQNNGV. This CDR3 is built from 15 residues. With 0 bases removed from V and 8 bases from J, the gap between germline ends came to 16 bases. CDR3 sequence reads: CASSLDLSSGGGYTF. For the CDR3, the DNA is TGTGCCAGCAGCTTAGATCTTTCAAGTGGAGGGGGCTACACCTTC.

This chain uses TRBV2 with TRBJ2-2, with D maybe TRBD2 (7 bases). The V end was cut by 6 bases, the J end by 1 base, with 9 bases between. This CDR3 region has 14 residues. Per germline, CDR1 SNHLY and CDR2 FYNNEI. The CDR3 sequence: CASRGGLNTGELFF. The CDR3 nucleotides are TGTGCCAGCAGGGGGGGGCTGAACACCGGGGAGCTGTTTTTT.

The V and J genes are TRBV6-1 and TRBJ2-3; D is possibly TRBD1 (6 bases). CDR1 and CDR2 from the germline V gene are MNHNS and SASEGT. V gave up 1 base and J gave up 3 bases, with 11 bases separating them. This CDR3 is 15 amino acids long. In DNA form, the CDR3 reads TGTGCCAGCAGTGAAGGTCCAGGGGTAACAGATACGCAGTATTTT. Protein product: CASSEGPGVTDTQYF.

In regard to this clone: The final CDR3 position lacks the conserved phenylalanine or tryptophan, pointing to a likely read error. No DNA is shown, since the ends of the CDR3 on it are uncertain; the CDR3 is the one TCRdb lists. This chain connects TRBV3-1 (or the pseudogene TRBV3-2) to TRBJ2-3; TRBD1 is taken as the D call from the table, unchecked against the DNA. Germline CDR1 is LGHDT and CDR2 is YNNKEL (reference sequence). The CDR3 is 15 amino acids in total, end residues counted. The CDR3 protein is CASSQGEADRAPRDL.

The V and J genes are TRBV11-2 and TRBJ2-3; 16 positions match TRBD2. The J segment lost 6 bases and the V segment lost 3 bases, leaving 12 bases of the junction unmatched. The CDR3 contains 19 residues. CDR1 is SGHAT, CDR2 FQNNGV, per germline. This CDR3 is CASSFYAGLAGGPGDTQYF. The CDR3 bases are TGTGCCAGCAGCTTCTATGCGGGACTAGCGGGGGGGCCGGGGGATACGCAGTATTTT.

The CDR3 DNA sequence: TGTGCCATCTCCCCCCGGGGGGCTGACGAAAAACTGTTTTTT. This codes for CAISPRGADEKLFF. The J gene is TRBJ1-4, the V gene TRBV10-3; maybe TRBD1 (6 bases). The CDR3 runs 14 residues. Germline V gene lookup returns CDR1 ENHRY and CDR2 SYGVKD. V was pared by 8 bases and J by 8 bases, with 18 bases between.

The chain uses TRBV6-5 and TRBJ1-6; D is undetermined. Trimming pared 0 bases from V and 6 bases from J, leaving 6 bases between. The germline CDR1 and CDR2 sequences are MNHEY and SVGAGI. This CDR3 region has 14 residues. The CDR3 here is CASSYSTANSPLHF. The CDR3 region has the DNA TGTGCCAGCAGTTACTCTACAGCTAATTCACCCCTCCACTTT.

The chain carries TRBV6-2 or TRBV6-3 and TRBJ1-2, with TRBD1 matching over 7 bases. Germline V gene sequence: CDR1 MNHEY, CDR2 SVGEGT. The CDR3 has 18 amino acids. The J segment lost 3 bases and the V segment lost 2 bases, leaving 15 bases of the junction unmatched. CDR3 in DNA: TGTGCCAGCAGTTACCTCGGTTCAGGAGAAGGGGGCTACTATGGCTACACCTTC. This translates into CASSYLGSGEGGYYGYTF.